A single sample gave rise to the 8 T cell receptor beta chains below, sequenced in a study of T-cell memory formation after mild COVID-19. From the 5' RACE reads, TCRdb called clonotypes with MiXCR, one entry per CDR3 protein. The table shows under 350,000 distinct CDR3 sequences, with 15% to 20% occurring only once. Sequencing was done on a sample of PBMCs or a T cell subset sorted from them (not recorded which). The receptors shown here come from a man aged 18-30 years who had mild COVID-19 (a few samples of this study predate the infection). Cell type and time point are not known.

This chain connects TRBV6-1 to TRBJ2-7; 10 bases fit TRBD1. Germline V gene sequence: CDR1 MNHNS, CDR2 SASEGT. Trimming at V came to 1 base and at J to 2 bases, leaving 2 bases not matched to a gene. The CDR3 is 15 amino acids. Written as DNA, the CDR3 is TGTGCCAGCAGTGAAGATGGGACAGGGGCCTACGAGCAGTACTTC. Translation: CASSEDGTGAYEQYF.

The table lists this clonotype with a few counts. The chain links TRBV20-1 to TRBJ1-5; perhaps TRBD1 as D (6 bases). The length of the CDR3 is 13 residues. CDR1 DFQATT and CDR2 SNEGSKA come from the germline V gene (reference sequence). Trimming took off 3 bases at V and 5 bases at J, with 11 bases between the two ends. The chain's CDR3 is CSARLGGHQPQHF. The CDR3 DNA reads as TGCAGTGCTAGGTTGGGGGGCCATCAGCCCCAGCATTTT.

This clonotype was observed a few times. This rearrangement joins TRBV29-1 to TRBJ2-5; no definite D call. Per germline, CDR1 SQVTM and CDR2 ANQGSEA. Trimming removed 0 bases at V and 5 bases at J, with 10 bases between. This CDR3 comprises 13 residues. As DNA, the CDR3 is TGCAGCGTTGAAGACGTAGGGTACGAGACCCAGTACTTC. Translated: CSVEDVGYETQYF.

CDR3 protein: CASSLLWGPKNIQYF. Written as DNA, the CDR3 is TGTGCCAGCAGCCTACTGTGGGGACCCAAAAACATTCAGTACTTC. The chain has TRBV6-5 and TRBJ2-4; D possibly matches TRBD1 or TRBD2 (5 bases each). Germline CDR1 and CDR2: MNHEY and SVGAGI. This CDR3 spans 15 amino acids. Trimming removed 6 bases from V and 2 bases from J, with 14 bases in between.

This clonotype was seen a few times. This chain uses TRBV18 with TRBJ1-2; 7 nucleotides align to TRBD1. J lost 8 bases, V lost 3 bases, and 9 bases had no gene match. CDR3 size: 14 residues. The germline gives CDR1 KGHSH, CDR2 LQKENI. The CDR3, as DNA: TGTGCCAGCTCACCCTCCGGAACAGGGGAGGGCTACACCTTC. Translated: CASSPSGTGEGYTF.

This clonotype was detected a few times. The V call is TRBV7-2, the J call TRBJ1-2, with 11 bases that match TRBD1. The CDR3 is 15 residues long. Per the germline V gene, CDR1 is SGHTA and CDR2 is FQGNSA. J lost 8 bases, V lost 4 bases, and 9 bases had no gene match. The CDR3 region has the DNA TGTGCCAGCAGCTCCCTTGGACAGGGGGCGGGCGGCTACACCTTC. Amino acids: CASSSLGQGAGGYTF.

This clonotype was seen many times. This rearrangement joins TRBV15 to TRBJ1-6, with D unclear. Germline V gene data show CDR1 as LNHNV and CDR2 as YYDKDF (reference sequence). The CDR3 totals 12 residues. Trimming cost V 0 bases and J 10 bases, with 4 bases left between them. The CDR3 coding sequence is TGTGCCACCAGCAGAGAAAACTCACCCCTCCACTTT. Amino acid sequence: CATSRENSPLHF. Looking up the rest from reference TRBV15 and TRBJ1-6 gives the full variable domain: DAMVIQNPRYQVTQFGKPVTLSCSQTLNHNVMYWYQQKSSQAPKLLFHYYDKDFNNEADTPDNFQSRRPNTSFCFLDIRSPGLGDTAMYLCATSRENSPLHFGNGTRLTVT.

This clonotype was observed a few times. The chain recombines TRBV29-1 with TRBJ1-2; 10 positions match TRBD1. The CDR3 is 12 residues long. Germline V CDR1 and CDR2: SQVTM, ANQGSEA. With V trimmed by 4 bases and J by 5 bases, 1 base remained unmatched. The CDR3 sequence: CSVAGQGYGYTF. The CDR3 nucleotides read TGCAGCGTTGCGGGACAGGGGTATGGCTACACCTTC.